Presented here are 24 T cell receptor beta chains from one specimen sequenced in a study of blood T cells in healthy people across ages. A second PCR, run for about 6 to 12 cycles, used a sample-barcoded 5' primer plus a J-beta primer mix. TCRdb reprocessed the 5' RACE reads via MiXCR and lists one record per CDR3 protein. The sample holds some 920,000 distinct CDR3 sequences, just over 50% seen once. Sequencing was done on a sample of blood. The receptors here all came from a woman aged 55-69 years in good health.

The V call is TRBV15, the J call TRBJ1-1; D remains unclear. This CDR3 contains 14 residues. The ends were cut back, 1 base at V and 3 bases at J, with 9 bases in the middle. The germline gives CDR1 LNHNV, CDR2 YYDKDF (reference sequence). The CDR3 DNA follows: TGTGCCACCAGCAGAGTTGCCAGCTACACTGAAGCTTTCTTT. This sequence encodes CATSRVASYTEAFF.

This chain links TRBV20-1 with TRBJ2-2; 8 nucleotides match TRBD1. This CDR3 region has 14 residues. J was trimmed by 6 bases and V by 3 bases; bases with no gene match: 6. Germline CDR1 and CDR2: DFQATT and SNEGSKA (reference sequence). The chain's CDR3 is CSASRDRLSGELFF. In nucleotides, the CDR3 is TGCAGTGCTAGCCGGGACAGGTTGTCCGGGGAGCTGTTTTTT.

The chain carries TRBV5-8 and TRBJ2-7; 7 bases agree with TRBD1. The CDR3 length is 15 residues. J lost 3 bases, V lost 4 bases, and 10 bases had no gene match. Germline lookup yields CDR1 SGHTS and CDR2 YDEGEE. The CDR3 here is CASSGRDSIFYEQYF. Here the CDR3 DNA reads TGTGCCAGCAGCGGCCGGGACAGCATCTTCTACGAGCAGTACTTC.

This chain connects TRBV28 to TRBJ2-3, with 9 bases that match TRBD1. The junction had 7 bases not matched to a gene; V was cut back by 6 bases and J by 3 bases. Germline CDR1 and CDR2: MDHEN and SYDVKM. The CDR3 covers 15 residues. The CDR3 nucleotides read TGTGCCAGCAGGAGAGGGGACAGGGATACAGATACGCAGTATTTT. Its translation: CASRRGDRDTDTQYF.

The genes are TRBV7-8 and TRBJ1-5, with D maybe TRBD1 (6 bases). There are 15 residues in the CDR3. Germline V lookup: CDR1 SGHVS, CDR2 FQNEAQ. V shed 1 base and J shed 3 bases, with 10 bases lying between them. CDR3 sequence reads: CASSLERTDNQPQHF. CDR3 coding DNA: TGTGCCAGCAGCTTAGAAAGGACAGACAATCAGCCCCAGCATTTT.

The V and J genes are TRBV2 and TRBJ2-5; no firm D call. The ends were cut back, 5 bases at V and 11 bases at J, with 15 bases in the middle. Germline lookup yields CDR1 SNHLY and CDR2 FYNNEI. This CDR3 is built from 12 residues. The CDR3 region has the DNA TGTGCCAGCAGTAATAATTGGGATGAGCAGTACTTC. It translates to CASSNNWDEQYF.

The V gene is TRBV19, the J gene TRBJ2-7; D unclear. Trimming took off 3 bases at V and 3 bases at J, with 21 bases between the two ends. The CDR3 is 17 amino acids. Germline CDR1 reads LNHDA; CDR2 reads SQIVND (reference sequence). CDR3 DNA: TGTGCCAGTAGTATGAGGTTTCGAAAGGGATTGGGCTACGAGCAGTACTTC. This encodes CASSMRFRKGLGYEQYF.

This clonotype was recorded a few times. The chain is built from TRBV15 and TRBJ2-3; 10 positions agree with TRBD1. V lost 8 bases, J lost 0 bases, and 2 bases stayed unmatched. This CDR3 has 14 residues. Germline V CDR1 and CDR2: LNHNV, YYDKDF (reference sequence). The CDR3 region has the DNA TGTGCCACCCGGGACAGGGGAAGCACAGATACGCAGTATTTT. Translated, it gives CATRDRGSTDTQYF. Drawing the rest from reference TRBV15 and TRBJ2-3, the complete variable domain is DAMVIQNPRYQVTQFGKPVTLSCSQTLNHNVMYWYQQKSSQAPKLLFHYYDKDFNNEADTPDNFQSRRPNTSFCFLDIRSPGLGDTAMYLCATRDRGSTDTQYFGPGTRLTVL.

V is TRBV20-1 and J is TRBJ2-7, with 9 bases lining up with TRBD2. The germline gives CDR1 DFQATT, CDR2 SNEGSKA (reference sequence). The CDR3 is made up of 13 amino acids. The J segment lost 7 bases and the V segment lost 3 bases, leaving 7 bases of the junction unmatched. In DNA form, the CDR3 reads TGCAGTGCTAGTATAGCGGGAGTGCGGGAGCAGTACTTC. It yields the protein CSASIAGVREQYF.

J is TRBJ1-2 and V is TRBV28, with 9 bases fitting TRBD1. Trimming at V came to 6 bases and at J to 8 bases, leaving 10 bases not matched to a gene. This CDR3 spans 14 amino acids. Germline V gene lookup returns CDR1 MDHEN and CDR2 SYDVKM. Here the CDR3 reads CASRTTGTGLGYTF. The CDR3 nucleotides are TGTGCCAGCAGGACTACCGGGACAGGGCTCGGCTACACCTTC.

This clonotype showed up just once. Germline is not matched at one junction end, which may reflect a read error. The chain couples TRBV5-8 to TRBJ2-4; 10 bases fit TRBD1. The last part of the DNA fits TRBJ2-7 better; the J call may be wrong. Germline CDR1 SGHTS, CDR2 YDEGEE. The CDR3 is 15 amino acids. The CDR3 reads CAGSLGQGLTYEQYF. In DNA, the CDR3 is TGTGCCGGCAGCTTGGGACAGGGGCTCACCTACGAGCAGTACTTC.

On this clonotype itself: Its ends do not fully match the called genes, so a read error is possible. This chain links TRBV7-9 with TRBJ2-7; D remains unclear. This CDR3 spans 13 amino acids. CDR1 is SEHNR and CDR2 is FQNEAQ in the germline V gene (reference sequence). This CDR3 reads CACSPGLVYEQYF. In DNA form, the CDR3 reads TGTGCCTGCAGTCCCGGCCTCGTCTACGAGCAGTACTTC.

The chain couples TRBV20-1 to TRBJ2-7, with D perhaps being TRBD1 or TRBD2 (5 bases each). The CDR3 has 14 residues. V lost 3 bases, J lost 2 bases, and 14 bases lay in between. Germline V gives CDR1 DFQATT, CDR2 SNEGSKA (reference sequence). The CDR3 nucleotides are TGCAGTGCTAGTTCCCCGTGGGGGACCTACGAGCAGTACTTC. It translates to CSASSPWGTYEQYF.

This clonotype was seen just once. This rearrangement joins TRBV18 to TRBJ1-1; no firm D call. Germline V gene data show CDR1 as KGHSH and CDR2 as LQKENI. V dropped 3 bases and J dropped 1 base, with 12 bases sitting between them. CDR3 length: 15 amino acids. CDR3 bases: TGTGCCAGCTCACCGACCAGAACGTCGAACACTGAAGCTTTCTTT. Residues: CASSPTRTSNTEAFF. Complete variable domain (other parts from reference TRBV18 and TRBJ1-1): NAGVMQNPRHLVRRRGQEARLRCSPMKGHSHVYWYRQLPEEGLKFMVYLQKENIIDESGMPKERFSAEFPKEGPSILRIQQVVRGDSAAYFCASSPTRTSNTEAFFGQGTRLTVV.

In DNA, the CDR3 is TGTGCCAGCAGCCAAAGGGAGGGGGGCTTCGGGACCCAGTACTTC. Translating gives CASSQREGGFGTQYF. The chain combines TRBV4-2 with TRBJ2-5; D is perhaps TRBD2 (7 bases). From germline, CDR1 is LGHNA and CDR2 YNFKEQ. The CDR3 length is 15 residues. V was cut by 2 bases and J by 7 bases, with 17 bases left in between.

The chain joins TRBV7-6 to TRBJ2-1; TRBD2 matches 7 bases. Germline lookup yields CDR1 SGHVS and CDR2 FNYEAQ. The J segment lost 7 bases and the V segment lost 5 bases, leaving 11 bases of the junction unmatched. This CDR3 is 15 amino acids long. CDR3 nucleotides: TGTGCCAGCAGCCCAGTAACCGGGACTATTAATGAGCAGTTCTTC. Amino acid sequence: CASSPVTGTINEQFF.

Concerning this clonotype: The junction departs from the called germline gene at one end, perhaps through a read error. V and J are TRBV20-1 and TRBJ2-7, with 7 bases matching TRBD2. Germline V CDR1 and CDR2: DFQATT, SNEGSKA (reference sequence). This CDR3 is 12 amino acids long. This chain's CDR3 is CGARRRGYEQYF. In DNA form, the CDR3 reads TGCGGTGCTAGGCGGCGGGGGTACGAGCAGTACTTC.

CDR3 in DNA: TGCGCCAGCAGCTTGGTGCCGGGGGTTCCCACAGATACGCAGTATTTT. Protein product: CASSLVPGVPTDTQYF. The gene calls are TRBV5-1 and TRBJ2-3, with a tentative D call TRBD2 (6 bases). The CDR3 extends over 16 amino acids. The V end lost 0 bases, the J end lost 2 bases, and 13 bases lay between the germline ends. Per germline, CDR1 SGHRS and CDR2 YFSETQ.

This chain connects TRBV30 to TRBJ2-5; D remains ambiguous. There are 13 residues in the CDR3. Looked up from germline, CDR1 is GTSNPN and CDR2 is SVGIG (reference sequence). V was pared by 0 bases and J by 2 bases, with 7 bases between. The CDR3 loop is CAWSVNSQETQYF. CDR3 DNA sequence: TGTGCCTGGAGTGTTAACAGTCAAGAGACCCAGTACTTC.

The chain recombines TRBV5-1 with TRBJ2-1; TRBD2 agrees at 8 bases. The CDR3 length is 13 residues. From germline, CDR1 is SGHRS and CDR2 YFSETQ. V was pared by 9 bases and J by 7 bases, with 9 bases of the junction left unmatched. CDR3 nucleotides: TGCGCCACCTCAACGGGGGGGGGAAATGAGCAGTTCTTC. Translation: CATSTGGGNEQFF.

A few counts support this clonotype. The chain recombines TRBV18 with TRBJ2-5; 13 bases are shared with TRBD2. V trimming: 1 base; J trimming: 3 bases; junction bases outside the gene matches: 2. CDR1 and CDR2 (germline): KGHSH, LQKENI. The CDR3 spans 16 residues. In DNA, the CDR3 is TGTGCCAGCTCACCACGACTAGCGGGAGGAGAAGAGACCCAGTACTTC. Translation: CASSPRLAGGEETQYF.

This clonotype was seen a handful of times. The V gene is TRBV7-9, the J gene TRBJ2-7; 8 bases are shared with TRBD1. Germline V CDR1 and CDR2: SEHNR, FQNEAQ (reference sequence). J gave up 5 bases and V 5 bases, and 8 bases lay outside the gene matches. CDR3 length: 14 amino acids. The CDR3: CASSPTGAVHEQYF. CDR3 coding DNA: TGTGCCAGCAGCCCGACAGGGGCCGTACACGAGCAGTACTTC.

The V gene is TRBV28, the J gene TRBJ2-2, with unresolved D. The CDR3 is 17 amino acids. CDR1 is MDHEN, CDR2 SYDVKM, per germline. V was shortened by 2 bases and J by 2 bases, with 15 bases between the two germline ends. Here the CDR3 DNA reads TGTGCCAGCAGTTTAACCGTCGGTTGGGTAAACACCGGGGAGCTGTTTTTT. Its protein product is CASSLTVGWVNTGELFF.

V usage is TRBV5-6 and J usage is TRBJ2-7, with a weak D call TRBD2 (5 bases). CDR1 SGHDT and CDR2 YYEEEE come from the germline V gene. This CDR3 has 12 residues. Trimming left V 2 bases short and J 6 bases short, with 9 bases between. CDR3 in amino acids: CASSFSGSEQYF. The CDR3, as DNA: TGTGCCAGCAGCTTCTCGGGGAGCGAGCAGTACTTC.